This TCR beta chain was profiled in a study of preoperative IRX-2 immunotherapy in early breast cancer. Here immunoSEQ multiplex PCR was the method, and the copy in TCRdb shows in-frame clones only, minus some. The sample records around 38,000 clones, approximately 80% being singletons. Noted treatment: preoperative locoregional IRX-2 cytokine immunotherapy. Patients received preoperative, locoregional IRX-2 cytokine immunotherapy in a phase Ib study. The CDR3 totals 22 residues. V is TRBV12-2 and J is TRBJ2-7; whether TRBD2, the table's D call, matches the DNA was not checked. TRBV12-2 is a documented pseudogene. The receptor was isolated from a human donor with breast cancer. This sample comprised tumor tissue, obtained after IRX-2 immunotherapy. CDR3 sequence: CASRLDGGNVSGPSLRGCGQYF. The CDR3 nucleotides read TGTGCAAGTCGCTTAGATGGGGGGAATGTGAGCGGCCCGTCCCTACGAGGATGTGGGCAGTACTTC.